This T cell receptor beta chain was identified during a study of beta chain features in type 1 diabetes. Study summary: The number of sorted cells examined across all samples was under 130,000,000.

J gave up 4 bases and V 1 base, and 1 base lay outside the gene matches. The CDR3 has 14 residues. Germline V CDR1 and CDR2: SGHTA, FQGNSA. Using CD45RO/CCR7/CD25/CD127/CD95/CD27, CD4+ naive, central memory, regulatory and stem cell-like memory cells were sorted. This clone was observed many times. Other DNA sequences in this sample translate to the same CDR3. Since all of the isolated RNA was reverse transcribed, expressed TCRB transcripts were what got sequenced. Assay: immunoSEQ multiplex PCR; the TCRdb copy retains only in-frame clones and omits some. Found here are roughly 150,000 clones, 7.5% to 10% of them singletons; the top ten hold about 0.6%.

Specimen: central memory CD4+ T cells from blood. This receptor was taken from a man between 18 and 35 years old in good health. The chain employs TRBV7-2 and TRBJ1-2; 9 nucleotides match TRBD1. CDR3 amino acids: CASSLVGQGYGYTF. The CDR3 coding sequence is TGTGCCAGCAGCTTAGTGGGACAGGGCTATGGCTACACCTTC.